What follows are 28 T cell receptor beta chains derived from one specimen sequenced in a study of CD8 T cells in Susac syndrome. An amount of RNA that ranged from about 0.45 to 1 ug was reverse transcribed with random hexamers. TCRdb called the immunoSEQ multiplex PCR reads again in MiXCR, with one record for every CDR3 protein. The sample includes roughly 190,000 distinct CDR3 sequences, about 95% seen only once; the top ten take more than 0.1%. The sequencing input was CD4+ T cells from PBMCs. These receptors originate from a human donor in good health.

The V and J genes are TRBV7-2 and TRBJ2-1, with 11 bases that match TRBD2. J lost 6 bases, V lost 5 bases, and 6 bases had no gene match. Germline V gene lookup returns CDR1 SGHTA and CDR2 FQGNSA. The CDR3 is 15 amino acids. The CDR3 sequence is CASSVGLAETNEQFF. Here the CDR3 DNA reads TGTGCCAGCAGCGTGGGACTAGCGGAGACCAATGAGCAGTTCTTC.

V gene TRBV9 combines with J gene TRBJ1-2; a possible D gene is TRBD1 (6 bases). Germline V lookup: CDR1 SGDLS, CDR2 YYNGEE. Deletions cut 7 bases from V and 0 bases from J, with 7 bases between. The CDR3 runs 12 residues. CDR3 DNA: TGTGCCAGCGGGGGCTCTAACTATGGCTACACCTTC. Protein: CASGGSNYGYTF.

The chain recombines TRBV18 with TRBJ2-7; tentative D call: TRBD1 (6 bases). Germline V gene data show CDR1 as KGHSH and CDR2 as LQKENI. The CDR3 has 14 residues. V lost 0 bases and J 5 bases, leaving 11 bases between the germline ends. The CDR3 protein is CASSPPAGAHEQYF. CDR3 in DNA: TGTGCCAGCTCACCACCTGCAGGGGCCCACGAGCAGTACTTC.

The V and J genes are TRBV19 and TRBJ2-4; D tentatively fits TRBD1 or TRBD2 (5 bases each). The CDR3 covers 13 residues. V was shortened by 3 bases and J by 15 bases, with 18 bases between the two germline ends. CDR1 and CDR2 from the germline V gene are LNHDA and SQIVND (reference sequence). The CDR3 nucleotides are TGTGCCAGTAGTATGACCGAGGGGTCCGGTTGGTACTTC. Residues: CASSMTEGSGWYF.

This sequence joins TRBV30 and TRBJ2-1, with TRBD2 matching 8 bases. There are 12 residues in the CDR3. From germline, CDR1 is GTSNPN and CDR2 SVGIG (reference sequence). Trimming cost V 4 bases and J 5 bases; bases outside gene matches: 1. The CDR3 sequence: CAWTSGHNEQFF. CDR3 sequence (DNA): TGTGCCTGGACTAGCGGGCACAATGAGCAGTTCTTC.

The chain combines TRBV30 with TRBJ2-5; either TRBD1 or TRBD2 may supply D (5 bases each). Germline-derived CDR1 and CDR2 are GTSNPN and SVGIG (reference sequence). With 7 bases removed from V and 7 bases from J, the gap between germline ends came to 16 bases. The CDR3 is 12 amino acids. CDR3 coding DNA: TGTGCCTCCGACGGGGCGGCGGGGACCCAGTACTTC. It codes for CASDGAAGTQYF.

J is TRBJ2-7 and V is TRBV12-3 or TRBV12-4; a weak D match, TRBD1 (6 bases). Trimming pared 6 bases from V and 9 bases from J, leaving 18 bases between. The CDR3 extends over 13 amino acids. The CDR3 spells CASSLTQGAVQYF. The CDR3, as DNA: TGTGCCAGCAGCCTAACACAGGGTGCGGTGCAGTACTTC.

This clonotype came up once. The J gene is TRBJ1-4, the V gene TRBV29-1, with 8 bases matching TRBD1. CDR1 is SQVTM, CDR2 ANQGSEA, per germline. This CDR3 spans 12 amino acids. J was trimmed by 8 bases and V by 7 bases; bases with no gene match: 6. The CDR3 DNA sequence: TGCAGCGGGTGGGACAGGTTCGAAAAACTGTTTTTT. Translated, it gives CSGWDRFEKLFF.

V is TRBV13 and J is TRBJ2-7, with 9 bases aligning to TRBD2. V gave up 5 bases and J gave up 7 bases; unmatched junction bases: 12. The germline V gene encodes CDR1 PRHDT and CDR2 FYEKMQ (reference sequence). The CDR3 covers 15 residues. CDR3 coding DNA: TGTGCCAGCAGCCAAATAGCGGGAGCCGTAGGGGAGCAGTACTTC. This codes for CASSQIAGAVGEQYF.

This clonotype was seen a single time. The chain has TRBV19 and TRBJ2-5; 9 positions match TRBD2. Germline loops: CDR1 LNHDA, CDR2 SQIVND (reference sequence). Unmatched junction bases numbered 7, after V lost 2 bases and J lost 6 bases. CDR3 size: 15 residues. The CDR3 region has the DNA TGTGCCAGTAGTATAACGCGGGAGGGCCTGAAGACCCAGTACTTC. Translated, it gives CASSITREGLKTQYF.

This clonotype occurred once. This chain connects TRBV2 to TRBJ1-2; 8 bases line up with TRBD1. The trim removed 3 bases at V and 4 bases at J, leaving 10 bases unmatched. This CDR3 spans 16 amino acids. Per the germline V gene, CDR1 is SNHLY and CDR2 is FYNNEI. CDR3 DNA sequence: TGTGCCAGCAGTGACCAGGGGGCGGTTCGGGGCTATGGCTACACCTTC. It encodes CASSDQGAVRGYGYTF.

The rearrangement links TRBV20-1 to TRBJ2-7, with D perhaps TRBD2 (6 bases). Between the trimmed V and J ends, which lost 1 base and 7 bases, there was a span of 17 bases. Germline CDR1 DFQATT, CDR2 SNEGSKA (reference sequence). The CDR3 is made up of 14 amino acids. CDR3 protein: CSARVPAGWDEQYF. The CDR3 nucleotides are TGCAGTGCTAGAGTCCCAGCGGGTTGGGATGAGCAGTACTTC.

This chain links TRBV14 with TRBJ1-4; D not resolved. The CDR3 contains 12 residues. V gave up 4 bases and J gave up 8 bases, with 8 bases separating them. Germline CDR1 SGHDN, CDR2 FVKESK. The CDR3 spells CASSPTAEKLFF. For the CDR3, the DNA is TGTGCCAGCAGCCCAACCGCCGAAAAACTGTTTTTT.

The genes are TRBV28 and TRBJ2-5; no clear D. Looked up from germline, CDR1 is MDHEN and CDR2 is SYDVKM. Trimming shortened V by 8 bases and J by 5 bases, and 9 bases separated the two germline ends. CDR3 length equals 11 residues. The DNA of the CDR3 is TGTGCCAGCCGGTGGTTGGAGACCCAGTACTTC. Amino acids: CASRWLETQYF. The whole variable domain, filled in from reference TRBV28 and TRBJ2-5, reads DVKVTQSSRYLVKRTGEKVFLECVQDMDHENMFWYRQDPGLGLRLIYFSYDVKMKEKGDIPEGYSVSREKKERFSLILESASTNQTSMYLCASRWLETQYFGPGTRLLVL.

V usage is TRBV30 and J usage is TRBJ2-1; TRBD2 matches 8 bases. CDR1 is GTSNPN and CDR2 is SVGIG in the germline V gene (reference sequence). The CDR3 covers 15 residues. The V and J ends lost 0 bases and 8 bases, in that order; junction bases with no gene match: 9. The CDR3, as DNA: TGTGCCTGGAGTGTAGGGCTAGCGGGTTTCGATGAGCAGTTCTTC. This gives the protein CAWSVGLAGFDEQFF. The full variable domain, rest sourced from reference TRBV30 and TRBJ2-1, is SQTIHQWPATLVQPVGSPLSLECTVEGTSNPNLYWYRQAAGRGLQLLFYSVGIGQISSEVPQNLSASRPQDRQFILSSKKLLLSDSGFYLCAWSVGLAGFDEQFFGPGTRLTVL.

This clonotype was recorded once. The V call is TRBV12-3 or TRBV12-4, the J call TRBJ2-7; TRBD2 matches 7 bases. The CDR3 is made up of 15 amino acids. V lost 2 bases and J lost 2; bases outside the gene matches: 6. The CDR3 DNA follows: TGTGCCAGCAGTTTATCGGCTAGCGGTCCCTACGAGCAGTACTTC. Translated, it gives CASSLSASGPYEQYF.

The gene calls are TRBV20-1 and TRBJ2-7, with D perhaps matching TRBD1 (5 bases). Germline-derived CDR1 and CDR2 are DFQATT and SNEGSKA (reference sequence). The CDR3 sequence is 11 residues long. The ends were cut back, 5 bases at V and 9 bases at J, with 14 bases in the middle. The CDR3 DNA is TGCAGTGCTGACTCACAGGTACTGCAGTACTTC. Protein: CSADSQVLQYF.

The sample holds a few counts of this clonotype. This rearrangement joins TRBV6-1 to TRBJ2-1; no firm D call. Germline lookup yields CDR1 MNHNS and CDR2 SASEGT. CDR3 length: 13 residues. V lost 8 bases and J 1 base, leaving 9 bases between the germline ends. The CDR3 region is CASALDSYNEQFF. Here the CDR3 DNA reads TGTGCCAGCGCCCTCGATTCCTACAATGAGCAGTTCTTC.

The chain carries TRBV3-1 and TRBJ2-7; 9 nucleotides match TRBD1. Germline V gene sequence: CDR1 LGHDT, CDR2 YNNKEL (reference sequence). Germline trimming cut 4 bases from V and 2 bases from J; bases unmatched to any gene: 3. The CDR3 loop spans 14 amino acids. The CDR3, as DNA: TGTGCCAGCAGCCTGGGACAGGGAACCTACGAGCAGTACTTC. Its protein product is CASSLGQGTYEQYF.

This chain connects TRBV6-6 to TRBJ2-4, with a possible D match to TRBD1 (8 bases). Germline V gene data show CDR1 as MNHNY and CDR2 as SVGAGI (reference sequence). Trimming cost V 6 bases and J 5 bases, with 17 bases left between them. This CDR3 is built from 15 residues. CDR3 sequence reads: CASRNTGGAENIQYF. The CDR3 DNA follows: TGTGCCAGCAGAAACACAGGGGGGGCGGAAAACATTCAGTACTTC.

The V gene is TRBV27, the J gene TRBJ2-3; 7 positions agree with TRBD1. V lost 7 bases and J lost 3; bases outside the gene matches: 7. Per the germline V gene, CDR1 is MNHEY and CDR2 is SMNVEV (reference sequence). CDR3 length: 14 amino acids. The CDR3 spells CASTRGKGTDTQYF. The CDR3 coding sequence is TGTGCCAGCACCAGGGGGAAGGGTACAGATACGCAGTATTTT.

This rearrangement joins TRBV11-1 to TRBJ2-3; the D is unclear. V was shortened by 5 bases and J by 3 bases, with 15 bases between the two germline ends. The CDR3 is made up of 15 amino acids. In germline, CDR1 is SGHAT, CDR2 FQDESV (reference sequence). CDR3: CASSIDPTRTDTQYF. CDR3 nucleotide sequence: TGTGCCAGCAGCATCGACCCTACGAGGACAGATACGCAGTATTTT.

The chain carries TRBV29-1 and TRBJ1-1, with D possibly TRBD1 on 5 matching bases. Germline CDR1 reads SQVTM; CDR2 reads ANQGSEA. CDR3 length equals 14 residues. Trimming cost V 3 bases and J 10 bases, with 21 bases left between them. This CDR3 reads CSVELSGLIDLAFF. CDR3 bases: TGCAGCGTTGAGCTTTCAGGGTTGATAGACTTAGCTTTCTTT.

This chain joins TRBV15 and TRBJ1-4, with TRBD1 matching 7 bases. CDR1 is LNHNV and CDR2 is YYDKDF in the germline V gene (reference sequence). Trimming removed 5 bases from V and 5 bases from J; junction bases left unmatched: 5. This CDR3 region has 14 residues. CDR3 in DNA: TGTGCCACCAGCCGACAGGGCGTAAATGAAAAACTGTTTTTT. Its protein product is CATSRQGVNEKLFF.

This chain uses TRBV28 with TRBJ1-5; 9 bases line up with TRBD1. This CDR3 region has 15 residues. The germline V gene encodes CDR1 MDHEN and CDR2 SYDVKM. The ends lost 6 bases at V and 7 bases at J; junction bases unmatched: 10. As DNA, the CDR3 is TGTGCCAGCAGCACGCCGGGACAGGGCATCCAGCCCCAGCATTTT. Translating it yields CASSTPGQGIQPQHF.

V is TRBV20-1 and J is TRBJ2-7, with 8 bases identical to TRBD1. Trimming at V came to 3 bases and at J to 5 bases, leaving 6 bases not matched to a gene. Looked up from germline, CDR1 is DFQATT and CDR2 is SNEGSKA (reference sequence). The CDR3 is 13 residues long. CDR3 DNA: TGCAGTGCTAGGGTGACAGGGGTCAACGAGCAGTACTTC. Its translation: CSARVTGVNEQYF.

V is TRBV29-1 and J is TRBJ2-3; 8 nucleotides match TRBD2. The length of the CDR3 is 14 residues. V lost 4 bases and J lost 0; bases outside the gene matches: 3. Germline CDR1 is SQVTM and CDR2 is ANQGSEA. This CDR3 reads CSVAASGSTDTQYF. Here the CDR3 DNA reads TGCAGCGTTGCAGCTAGCGGGAGCACAGATACGCAGTATTTT.

The CDR3 sequence: CASSVGEAWGEQYF. The DNA of the CDR3 is TGTGCCAGCAGCGTAGGGGAGGCCTGGGGGGAGCAGTACTTC. This chain connects TRBV9 to TRBJ2-7, with D possibly TRBD2 on 6 matching bases. V was shortened by 0 bases and J by 7 bases, with 14 bases between the two germline ends. Germline V gene sequence: CDR1 SGDLS, CDR2 YYNGEE. There are 14 residues in the CDR3.